The following is a T cell receptor (beta chain) sequence with its context. This sample was taken from a study of blood T cell repertoires in COVID-19. Trimming removed 0 bases at V and 0 bases at J, with 7 bases between. This CDR3 is 14 amino acids long. The germline V gene encodes CDR1 SGDLS and CDR2 YYNGEE. Participant-given clinical history determined each cohort assignment. Profiled with immunoSEQ multiplex PCR; TCRdb holds only in-frame clones, not every one. The sample lists roughly 250,000 clones, roughly 86% occurring once. This sequence was found in a woman between 40 and 55 years old with acute COVID-19. The chain is built from TRBV9 and TRBJ2-7, with a possible D match to TRBD1 (5 bases). The specimen sequenced was PBMCs or T cells enriched from blood (not recorded which). As DNA, the CDR3 is TGTGCCAGCAGCGTAGGGACAACCTCCTACGAGCAGTACTTC. This gives the protein CASSVGTTSYEQYF.